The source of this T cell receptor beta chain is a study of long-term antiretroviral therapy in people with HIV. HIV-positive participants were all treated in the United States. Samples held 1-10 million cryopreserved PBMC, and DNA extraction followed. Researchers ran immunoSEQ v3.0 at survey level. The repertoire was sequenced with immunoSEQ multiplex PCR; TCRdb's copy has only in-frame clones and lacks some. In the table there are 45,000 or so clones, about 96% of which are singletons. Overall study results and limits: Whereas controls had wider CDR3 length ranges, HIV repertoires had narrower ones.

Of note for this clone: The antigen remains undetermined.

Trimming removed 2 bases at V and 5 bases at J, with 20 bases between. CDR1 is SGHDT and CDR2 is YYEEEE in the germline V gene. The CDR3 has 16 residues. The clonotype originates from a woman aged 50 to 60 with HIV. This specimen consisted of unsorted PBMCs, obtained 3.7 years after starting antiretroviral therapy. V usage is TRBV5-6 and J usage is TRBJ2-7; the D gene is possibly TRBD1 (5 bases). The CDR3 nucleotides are TGTGCCAGCAGCTTTCCCAGGGTCGATATGGTCAACGAGCAGTACTTC. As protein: CASSFPRVDMVNEQYF. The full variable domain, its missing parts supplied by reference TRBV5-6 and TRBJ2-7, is DAGVTQSPTHLIKTRGQQVTLRCSPKSGHDTVSWYQQALGQGPQFIFQYYEEEERQRGNFPDRFSGHQFPNYSSELNVNALLLGDSALYLCASSFPRVDMVNEQYFGPGTRLTVT.